This T cell receptor beta chain emerged from a study of control samples from healthy donors and cancer patients. Repertoires were generated with immunoSEQ multiplex PCR, while TCRdb's copy carries only in-frame clones and drops some. The sample includes 170,000 or so clones, roughly 92% of them seen just once. The source is a man younger than 45 in good health. The sample taken for sequencing was blood.

CDR3 sequence (DNA): TGTGCCAGCAGCTTGAGAGGTGGTTGGGCCTACAATGAGCAGTTCTTC. It encodes CASSLRGGWAYNEQFF. The chain uses TRBV7-9 and TRBJ2-1; D uncertain. Germline V gives CDR1 SEHNR, CDR2 FQNEAQ (reference sequence). The CDR3 has 16 amino acids. Trimming shortened V by 3 bases and J by 2 bases, and 14 bases separated the two germline ends.